The source of this T cell receptor beta chain is a study of T cell changes during pregnancy in multiple sclerosis. In its sample, this clone was seen a few times. Trimming at V came to 5 bases and at J to 4 bases, leaving 4 bases not matched to a gene. Germline V gene sequence: CDR1 SGHTA, CDR2 FQGTGA. The CDR3 has 13 amino acids. Using immunoSEQ multiplex PCR, the repertoire was profiled, and TCRdb retains in-frame clones only, with some absent. This sample has some 56,000 clones, with 80% to 95% found just once. The specimen comprised CD4+ T cells from peripheral blood mononuclear cells, sampled after pregnancy. This chain connects TRBV7-3 to TRBJ2-7; 8 bases are shared with TRBD1. The sequence was collected from a female donor with multiple sclerosis, enrolled in a pregnancy study. The CDR3 DNA is TGTGCCAGCAGCCGCGGGACAGGATACGAGCAGTACTTC. Residues: CASSRGTGYEQYF.